This T cell receptor (beta chain) came from a study of blood T cell repertoires in COVID-19 (dated by TCRdb to the early 2020s). Describing the broader study: Samples covering the acute and convalescent phases of COVID-19 were provided by collaborators in the United States, Italy and Spain. The prospective study material was composed of cDNA or gDNA derived from T cells, B-cell-depleted T cells, or PBMCs. Subjects who had been exposed to COVID-19, were actively infected with it, or had recovered from it provided the deeply sampled blood TCRbeta repertoires that made up the dataset. The repertoires were released in a freely available public database intended as a resource for research on the immune response to SARS-CoV-2. Samples came from the ongoing ImmuneRACE study (first 160 participants) plus 1,254 subjects from 6 global collaborators. The sample metadata nearly always contained a de-identified subject ID, COVID-19 status, age in years and sex. HLA class I and class II types, where available, came from metadata supplied by the sample provider rather than from assay-based typing.

About this clone: The target of this receptor is not known. Per-nucleotide qualities are absent, and no much larger clonotype sits a single base away.

The CDR3 runs 14 residues from the cysteine to the phenylalanine. The read is trimmed to its CDR3 DNA, 42 bases read in frame from base 1. Cut back by 5 bases and 4 bases, the V and J ends lie 15 bases apart. CDR1 and CDR2 are drawn from the germline V gene (reference sequence): LNHDA, SQIVND. The full study reports these points: How much clinical and demographic metadata was included differed by source and by participant, and the metadata was provided uncurated.

The collaborating institutions used their own protocols to collect whole blood in K2EDTA tubes. For TCRbeta analysis, collaborators shipped samples as frozen whole blood, isolated PBMCs, or DNA extracted from either of those sample types. TCRbeta CDR3 regions were amplified from genomic DNA by means of the immunoSEQ Assay, a bias-controlled multiplex PCR. Under the source paper's analysis protocol: Nucleated cell counts per sample were estimated from amplification of reference gene primers within the assay. To quantify the absolute abundance of each unique TCRbeta CDR3 rearrangement, sequence reads were collapsed and filtered. For each sample, productive Simpson clonality was calculated as the square root of Simpson's diversity index over productive rearrangements. In its TCRdb copy, this immuneACCESS table keeps in-frame sequences only and misses some clones. Where compared with another copy, unresolved V genes explain less than half of these, and the others have no known cause. V and J calls and clone size follow that table, whereas D and trimming were derived from the DNA. This sample holds about 490,000 clones; 70% to 90% were observed only once. The top ten constitute approximately 3.2% of the sample.

Sequencing used peripheral blood. This receptor was taken from a human donor in a cohort sampled during active COVID-19. The rearranged segments are TRBV19 and TRBJ2-7; TRBD1 might be the D gene, on 6 matching bases. CDR3 region: CASSEQGVEYEQYF. The DNA is as follows: TGTGCCAGTAGTGAACAGGGAGTAGAATACGAGCAGTACTTC.